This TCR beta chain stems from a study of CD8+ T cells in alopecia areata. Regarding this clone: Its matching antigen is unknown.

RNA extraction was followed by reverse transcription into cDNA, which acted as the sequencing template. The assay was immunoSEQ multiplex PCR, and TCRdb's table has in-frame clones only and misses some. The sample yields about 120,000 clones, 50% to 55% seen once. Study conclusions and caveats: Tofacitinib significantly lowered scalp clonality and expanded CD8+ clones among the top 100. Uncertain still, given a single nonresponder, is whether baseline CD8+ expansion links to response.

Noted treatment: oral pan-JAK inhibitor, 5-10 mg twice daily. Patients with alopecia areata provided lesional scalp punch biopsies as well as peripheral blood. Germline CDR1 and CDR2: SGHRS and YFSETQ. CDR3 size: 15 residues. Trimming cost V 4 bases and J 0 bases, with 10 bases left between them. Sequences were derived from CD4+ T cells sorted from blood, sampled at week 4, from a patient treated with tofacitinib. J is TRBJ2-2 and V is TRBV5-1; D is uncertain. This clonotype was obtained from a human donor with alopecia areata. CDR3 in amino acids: CASSLETANTGELFF. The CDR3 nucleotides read TGCGCCAGCAGCCTCGAGACCGCGAACACCGGGGAGCTGTTTTTT.